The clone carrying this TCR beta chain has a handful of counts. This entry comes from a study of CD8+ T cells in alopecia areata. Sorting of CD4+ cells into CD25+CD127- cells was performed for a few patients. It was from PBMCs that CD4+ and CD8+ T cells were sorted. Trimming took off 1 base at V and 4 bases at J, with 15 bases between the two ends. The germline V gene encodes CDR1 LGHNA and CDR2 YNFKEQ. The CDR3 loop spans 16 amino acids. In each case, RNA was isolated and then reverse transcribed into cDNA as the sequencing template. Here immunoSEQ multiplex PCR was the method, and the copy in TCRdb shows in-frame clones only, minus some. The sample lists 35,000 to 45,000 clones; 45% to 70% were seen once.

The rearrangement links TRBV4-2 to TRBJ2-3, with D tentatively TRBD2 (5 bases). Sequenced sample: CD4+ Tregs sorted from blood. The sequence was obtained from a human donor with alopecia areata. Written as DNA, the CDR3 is TGTGCCAGCAGCCAAGGTGGGAGCTTCGGGGCAGATACGCAGTATTTT. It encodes CASSQGGSFGADTQYF.